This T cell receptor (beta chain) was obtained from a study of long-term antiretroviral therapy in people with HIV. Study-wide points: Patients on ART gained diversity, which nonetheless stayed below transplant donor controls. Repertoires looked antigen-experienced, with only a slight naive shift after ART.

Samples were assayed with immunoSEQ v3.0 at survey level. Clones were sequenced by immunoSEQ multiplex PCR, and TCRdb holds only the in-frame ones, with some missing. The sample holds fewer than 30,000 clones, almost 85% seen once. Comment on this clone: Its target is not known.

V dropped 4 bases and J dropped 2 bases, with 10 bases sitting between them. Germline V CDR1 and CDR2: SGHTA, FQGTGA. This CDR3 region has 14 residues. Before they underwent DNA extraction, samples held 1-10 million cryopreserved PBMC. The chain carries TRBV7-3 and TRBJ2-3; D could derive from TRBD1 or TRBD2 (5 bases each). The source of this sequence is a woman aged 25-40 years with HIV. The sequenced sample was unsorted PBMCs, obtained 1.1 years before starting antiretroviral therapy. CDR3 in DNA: TGTGCCAGCAGCTCGGGACCTTACACAGATACGCAGTATTTT. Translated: CASSSGPYTDTQYF. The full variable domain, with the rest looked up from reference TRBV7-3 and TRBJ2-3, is GAGVSQTPSNKVTEKGKYVELRCDPISGHTALYWYRQSLGQGPEFLIYFQGTGAADDSGLPNDRFFAVRPEGSVSTLKIQRTERGDSAVYLCASSSGPYTDTQYFGPGTRLTVL.